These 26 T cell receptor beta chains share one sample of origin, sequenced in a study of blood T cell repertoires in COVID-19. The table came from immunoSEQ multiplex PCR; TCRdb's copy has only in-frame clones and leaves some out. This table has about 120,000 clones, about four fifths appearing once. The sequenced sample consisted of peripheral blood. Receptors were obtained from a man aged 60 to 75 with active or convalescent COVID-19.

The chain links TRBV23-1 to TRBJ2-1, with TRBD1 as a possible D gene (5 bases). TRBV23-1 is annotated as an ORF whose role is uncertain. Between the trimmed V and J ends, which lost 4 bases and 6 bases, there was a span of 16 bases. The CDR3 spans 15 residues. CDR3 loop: CASSRWQGTCNEQFF. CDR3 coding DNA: TGCGCCAGCAGTCGATGGCAGGGAACGTGCAATGAGCAGTTCTTC.

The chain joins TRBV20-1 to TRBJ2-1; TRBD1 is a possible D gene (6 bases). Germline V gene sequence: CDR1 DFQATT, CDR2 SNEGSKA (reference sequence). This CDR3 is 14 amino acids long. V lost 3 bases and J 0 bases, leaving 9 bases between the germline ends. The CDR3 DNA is TGCAGTGCTAGTCAGGGGATCTCCTACAATGAGCAGTTCTTC. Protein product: CSASQGISYNEQFF.

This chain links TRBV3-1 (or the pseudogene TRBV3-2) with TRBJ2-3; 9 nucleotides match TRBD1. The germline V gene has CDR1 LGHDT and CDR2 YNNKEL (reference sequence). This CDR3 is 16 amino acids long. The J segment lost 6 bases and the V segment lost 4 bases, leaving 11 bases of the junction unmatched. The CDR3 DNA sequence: TGTGCCAGCAGCCGCTGGACAGGGGCCGCTTTGGATACGCAGTATTTT. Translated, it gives CASSRWTGAALDTQYF.

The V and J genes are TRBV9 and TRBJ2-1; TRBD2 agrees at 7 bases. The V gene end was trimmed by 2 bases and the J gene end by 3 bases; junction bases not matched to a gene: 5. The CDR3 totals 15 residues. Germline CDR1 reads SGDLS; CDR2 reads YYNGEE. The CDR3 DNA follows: TGTGCCAGCAGCGTTCGCTTAGCGGGCTACAATGAGCAGTTCTTC. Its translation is CASSVRLAGYNEQFF.

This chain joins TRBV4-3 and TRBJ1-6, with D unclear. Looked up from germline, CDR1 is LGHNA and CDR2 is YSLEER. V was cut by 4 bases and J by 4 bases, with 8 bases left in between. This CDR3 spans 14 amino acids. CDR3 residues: CASSLRGYNSPLHF. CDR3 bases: TGCGCCAGCAGCCTCAGAGGTTATAATTCACCCCTCCACTTT.

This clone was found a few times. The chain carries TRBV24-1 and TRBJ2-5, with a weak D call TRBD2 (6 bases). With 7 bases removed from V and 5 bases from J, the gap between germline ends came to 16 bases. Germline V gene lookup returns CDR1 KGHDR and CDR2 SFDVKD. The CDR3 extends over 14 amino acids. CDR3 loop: CATSASGLQETQYF. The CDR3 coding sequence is TGTGCCACCAGCGCCTCGGGACTTCAGGAGACCCAGTACTTC.

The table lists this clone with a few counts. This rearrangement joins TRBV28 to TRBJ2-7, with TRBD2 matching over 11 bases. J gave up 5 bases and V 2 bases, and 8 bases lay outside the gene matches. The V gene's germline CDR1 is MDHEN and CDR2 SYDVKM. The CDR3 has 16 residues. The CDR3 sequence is CASSLGASGRMDEQYF. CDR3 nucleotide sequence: TGTGCCAGCAGTTTAGGGGCTAGCGGGAGGATGGACGAGCAGTACTTC.

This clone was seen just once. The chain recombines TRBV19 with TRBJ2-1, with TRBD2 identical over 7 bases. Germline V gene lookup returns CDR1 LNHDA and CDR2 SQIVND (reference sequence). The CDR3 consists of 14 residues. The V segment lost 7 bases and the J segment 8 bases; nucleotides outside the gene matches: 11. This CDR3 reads CASTLKRGNYEQFF. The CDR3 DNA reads TGTGCCAGTACCCTAAAGCGGGGTAACTATGAGCAGTTCTTC.

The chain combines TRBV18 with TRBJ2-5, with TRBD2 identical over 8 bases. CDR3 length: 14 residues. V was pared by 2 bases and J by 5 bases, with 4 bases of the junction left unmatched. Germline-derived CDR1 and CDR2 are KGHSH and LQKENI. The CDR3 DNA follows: TGTGCCAGCTCACCAGGGACTAGTGGGGAGACCCAGTACTTC. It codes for CASSPGTSGETQYF.

CDR3 nucleotide sequence: TGTGCAAGTCGCTTACGACCCCCGAGGGAGGGAAACAATGAGCAGTTCTTC. Translated: CASRLRPPREGNNEQFF. The chain combines TRBV12-2 with TRBJ2-1; the DNA was not compared with TRBD2, the D call given in the table. TRBV12-2 is annotated as a pseudogene. The CDR3 has 17 amino acids.

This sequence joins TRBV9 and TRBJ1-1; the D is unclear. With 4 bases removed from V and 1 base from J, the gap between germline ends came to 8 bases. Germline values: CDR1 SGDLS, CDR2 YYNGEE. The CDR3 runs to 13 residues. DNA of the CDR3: TGTGCCAGCAGCCCATCAGGGAACACTGAAGCTTTCTTT. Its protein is CASSPSGNTEAFF. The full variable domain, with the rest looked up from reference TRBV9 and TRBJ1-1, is DSGVTQTPKHLITATGQRVTLRCSPRSGDLSVYWYQQSLDQGLQFLIQYYNGEERAKGNILERFSAQQFPDLHSELNLSSLELGDSALYFCASSPSGNTEAFFGQGTRLTVV.

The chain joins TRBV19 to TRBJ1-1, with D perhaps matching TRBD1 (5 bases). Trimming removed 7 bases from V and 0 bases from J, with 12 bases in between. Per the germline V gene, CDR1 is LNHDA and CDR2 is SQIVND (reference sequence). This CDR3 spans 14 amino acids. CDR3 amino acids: CASMGQSMNTEAFF. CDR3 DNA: TGTGCCAGTATGGGGCAGTCCATGAACACTGAAGCTTTCTTT.

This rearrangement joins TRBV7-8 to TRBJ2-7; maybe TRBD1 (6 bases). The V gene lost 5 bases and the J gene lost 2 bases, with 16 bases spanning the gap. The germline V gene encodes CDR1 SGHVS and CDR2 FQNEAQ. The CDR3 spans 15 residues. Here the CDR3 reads CASSKQGYPAYEQYF. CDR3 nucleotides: TGTGCCAGCAGCAAACAGGGTTATCCCGCCTACGAGCAGTACTTC.

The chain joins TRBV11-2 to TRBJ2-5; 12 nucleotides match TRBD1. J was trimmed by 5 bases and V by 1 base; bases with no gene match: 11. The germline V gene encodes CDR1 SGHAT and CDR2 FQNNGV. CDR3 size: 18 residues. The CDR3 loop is CASSLGAGTGGATETQYF. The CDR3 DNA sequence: TGTGCCAGCAGCTTAGGGGCCGGGACAGGGGGCGCGACGGAGACCCAGTACTTC.

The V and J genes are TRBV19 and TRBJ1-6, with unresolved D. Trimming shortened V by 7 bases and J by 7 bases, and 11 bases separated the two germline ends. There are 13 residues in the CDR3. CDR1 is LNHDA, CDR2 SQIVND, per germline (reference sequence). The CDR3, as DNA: TGTGCCAGTAATGACGGGTGGAATTCACCCCTCCACTTT. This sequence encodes CASNDGWNSPLHF.

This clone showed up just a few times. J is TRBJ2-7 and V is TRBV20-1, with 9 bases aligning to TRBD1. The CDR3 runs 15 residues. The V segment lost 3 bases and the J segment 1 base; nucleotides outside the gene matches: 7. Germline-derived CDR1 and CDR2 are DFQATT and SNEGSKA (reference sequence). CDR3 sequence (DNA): TGCAGTGCTAGTGACCGGGACAGGGCTTCCTACGAGCAGTACTTC. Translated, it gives CSASDRDRASYEQYF.

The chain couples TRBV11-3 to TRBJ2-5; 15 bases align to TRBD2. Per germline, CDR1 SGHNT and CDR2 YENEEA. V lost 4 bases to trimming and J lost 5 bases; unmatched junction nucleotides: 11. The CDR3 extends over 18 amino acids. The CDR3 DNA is TGTGCCAGCAGCTCCGGGACTAGCGGGAGGTGGGACGCGGAGACCCAGTACTTC. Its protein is CASSSGTSGRWDAETQYF. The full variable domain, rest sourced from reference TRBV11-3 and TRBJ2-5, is EAGVVQSPRYKIIEKKQPVAFWCNPISGHNTLYWYLQNLGQGPELLIRYENEEAVDDSQLPKDRFSAERLKGVDSTLKIQPAELGDSAVYLCASSSGTSGRWDAETQYFGPGTRLLVL.

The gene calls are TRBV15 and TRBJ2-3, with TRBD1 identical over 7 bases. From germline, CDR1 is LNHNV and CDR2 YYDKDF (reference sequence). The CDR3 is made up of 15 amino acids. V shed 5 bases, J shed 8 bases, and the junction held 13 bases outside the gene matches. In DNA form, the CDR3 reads TGTGCCACCAGCCGAGGTCAAACAGGGGTCGGTACGCAGTATTTT. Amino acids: CATSRGQTGVGTQYF.

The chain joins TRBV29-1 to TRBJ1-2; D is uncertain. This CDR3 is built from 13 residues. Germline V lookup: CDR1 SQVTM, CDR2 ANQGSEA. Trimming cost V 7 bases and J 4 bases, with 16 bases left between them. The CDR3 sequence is CSATTPEGYGYTF. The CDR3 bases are TGCAGCGCGACCACCCCGGAGGGCTATGGCTACACCTTC. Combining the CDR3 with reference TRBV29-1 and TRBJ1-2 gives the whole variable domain SAVISQKPSRDICQRGTSLTIQCQVDSQVTMMFWYRQQPGQSLTLIATANQGSEATYESGFVIDKFPISRPNLTFSTLTVSNMSPEDSSIYLCSATTPEGYGYTFGSGTRLTVV.

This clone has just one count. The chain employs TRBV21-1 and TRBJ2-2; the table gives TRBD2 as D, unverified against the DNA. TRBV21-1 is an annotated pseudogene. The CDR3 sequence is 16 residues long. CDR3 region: CASSKKERASTGELFF. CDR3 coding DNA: TGTGCCAGCAGCAAAAAAGAGAGGGCGAGCACCGGGGAGCTGTTTTTT.

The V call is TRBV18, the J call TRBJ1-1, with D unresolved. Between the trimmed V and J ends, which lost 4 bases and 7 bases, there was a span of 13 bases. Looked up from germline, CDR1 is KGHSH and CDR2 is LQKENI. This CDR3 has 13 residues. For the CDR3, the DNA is TGTGCCAGCTCACTTAAAGAGGGATTTGAAGCTTTCTTT. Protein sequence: CASSLKEGFEAFF.

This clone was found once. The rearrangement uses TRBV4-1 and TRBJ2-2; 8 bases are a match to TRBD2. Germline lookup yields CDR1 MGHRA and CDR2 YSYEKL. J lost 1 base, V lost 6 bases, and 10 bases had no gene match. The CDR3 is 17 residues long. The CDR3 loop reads CASRSSGGGQNTGELFF. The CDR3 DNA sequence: TGCGCCAGCAGGAGTTCGGGAGGGGGGCAGAACACCGGGGAGCTGTTTTTT.

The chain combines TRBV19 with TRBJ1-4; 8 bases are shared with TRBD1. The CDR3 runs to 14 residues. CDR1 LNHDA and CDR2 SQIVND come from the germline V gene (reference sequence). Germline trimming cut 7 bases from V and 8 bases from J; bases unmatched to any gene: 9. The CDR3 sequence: CASKTTGGREKLFF. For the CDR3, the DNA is TGTGCCAGTAAAACTACAGGGGGTCGAGAAAAACTGTTTTTT.

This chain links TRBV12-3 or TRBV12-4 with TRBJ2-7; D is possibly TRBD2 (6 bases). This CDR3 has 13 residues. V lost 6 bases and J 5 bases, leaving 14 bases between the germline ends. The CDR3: CASSLGRGDEQYF. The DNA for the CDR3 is TGTGCCAGCAGCTTGGGGCGGGGCGACGAGCAGTACTTC.

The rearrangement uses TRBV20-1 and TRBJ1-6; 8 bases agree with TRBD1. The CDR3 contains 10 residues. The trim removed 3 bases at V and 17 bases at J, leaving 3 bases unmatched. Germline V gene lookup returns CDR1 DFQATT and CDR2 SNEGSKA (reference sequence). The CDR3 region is CSASADRVHF. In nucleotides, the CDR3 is TGCAGTGCTAGTGCGGACAGGGTCCACTTT.

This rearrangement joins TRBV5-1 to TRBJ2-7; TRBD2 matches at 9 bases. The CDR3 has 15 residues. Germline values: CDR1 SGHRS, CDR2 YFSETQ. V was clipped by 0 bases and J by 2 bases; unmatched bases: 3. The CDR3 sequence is CASSLGLAVTYEQYF. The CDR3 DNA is TGCGCCAGCAGCTTGGGACTAGCGGTAACCTACGAGCAGTACTTC.